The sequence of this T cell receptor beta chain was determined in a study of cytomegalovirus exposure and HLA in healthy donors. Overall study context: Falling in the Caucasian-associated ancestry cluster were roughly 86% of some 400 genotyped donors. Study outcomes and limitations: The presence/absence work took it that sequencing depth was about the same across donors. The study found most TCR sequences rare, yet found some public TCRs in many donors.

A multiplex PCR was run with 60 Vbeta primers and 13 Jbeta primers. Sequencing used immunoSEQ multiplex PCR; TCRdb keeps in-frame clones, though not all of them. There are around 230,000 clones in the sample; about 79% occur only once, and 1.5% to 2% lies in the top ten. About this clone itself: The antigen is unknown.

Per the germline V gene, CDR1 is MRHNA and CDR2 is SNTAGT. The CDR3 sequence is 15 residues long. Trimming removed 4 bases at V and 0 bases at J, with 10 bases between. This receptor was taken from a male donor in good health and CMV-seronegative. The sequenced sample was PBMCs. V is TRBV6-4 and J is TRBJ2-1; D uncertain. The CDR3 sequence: CASSVSASSYNEQFF. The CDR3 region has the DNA TGTGCCAGCAGTGTCAGCGCGAGCTCCTACAATGAGCAGTTCTTC.